Listed here are 21 T cell receptor beta chains from one sample, sequenced in a study of patients and donors after allogeneic stem cell transplantation. Each CDR3 protein is one row after TCRdb ran MiXCR on the RT-PCR reads. In the table there are 150,000 to 200,000 distinct CDR3 sequences, approximately 25% of which are singletons. The sequencing input was blood, either unsorted or a sorted T cell fraction (not recorded which). The origin of the receptors is a human donor who was either an allogeneic HSCT recipient or a stem cell or donor lymphocyte infusion donor (not recorded which). It is not recorded whose cells these are; they may come from a transplant donor.

The chain uses TRBV12-3 or TRBV12-4 and TRBJ2-1; 12 nucleotides match TRBD2. The CDR3 is 15 amino acids. V shed 2 bases, J shed 13 bases, and the junction held 9 bases outside the gene matches. CDR3 protein: CASSLPQPSGGAQFF. For the CDR3, the DNA is TGTGCCAGCAGTTTACCCCAGCCTAGCGGGGGGGCACAGTTCTTC.

V usage is TRBV25-1 and J usage is TRBJ2-4; TRBD2 agrees at 11 bases. The CDR3 is 19 amino acids. Trimming cost V 2 bases and J 1 base; bases outside gene matches: 10. Germline CDR1 reads MGHDK; CDR2 reads SYGVNS. The DNA of the CDR3 is TGTGCCAGCAGTGAACCACAGGGAGCTAGCGGGAGGGCCAAAAACATTCAGTACTTC. Amino acid sequence: CASSEPQGASGRAKNIQYF.

This clonotype showed up just a few times. The chain has TRBV29-1 and TRBJ2-3; D uncertain. With 0 bases removed from V and 1 base from J, the gap between germline ends came to 2 bases. The CDR3 runs to 12 residues. Germline V gives CDR1 SQVTM, CDR2 ANQGSEA. CDR3 in amino acids: CSVEDGTDTQYF. The CDR3 bases are TGCAGCGTTGAAGACGGCACAGATACGCAGTATTTT.

The chain is built from TRBV19 and TRBJ2-7, with 8 bases fitting TRBD1. J lost 2 bases, V lost 4 bases, and 7 bases had no gene match. The CDR3 extends over 15 amino acids. Per the germline V gene, CDR1 is LNHDA and CDR2 is SQIVND (reference sequence). In DNA, the CDR3 is TGTGCCAGTAGTAACGGACAGGGACCCACCTACGAGCAGTACTTC. Its protein product is CASSNGQGPTYEQYF.

The rearrangement joins TRBV7-2 to TRBJ1-4; D perhaps matches TRBD1 (5 bases). CDR1 is SGHTA, CDR2 FQGNSA, per germline. The ends were cut back, 0 bases at V and 8 bases at J, with 7 bases in the middle. CDR3 length equals 13 residues. The CDR3 loop is CASSLAGVEKLFF. CDR3 sequence (DNA): TGTGCCAGCAGCTTAGCGGGGGTGGAAAAACTGTTTTTT.

A note on this clonotype: Germline is not matched at one junction end, which may reflect a read error. This chain connects TRBV7-7 to TRBJ2-5; the D gene is possibly TRBD1 (5 bases). The CDR3 consists of 14 residues. Per germline, CDR1 SSHAT and CDR2 FNYEAQ (reference sequence). CDR3 amino acids: CASSSQGRGETQYF. In DNA, the CDR3 is TGTGCTAGCAGCTCCCAGGGAAGGGGAGAGACCCAGTACTTC.

The chain combines TRBV5-1 with TRBJ2-1; D is uncertain. Germline V gene sequence: CDR1 SGHRS, CDR2 YFSETQ. The CDR3 contains 16 residues. Trimming stripped 3 bases from V and 4 bases from J, with 17 bases between. The CDR3: CASSSRTPYLYNEQFF. The CDR3 nucleotides read TGCGCCAGCAGCTCCAGGACCCCTTACCTGTACAATGAGCAGTTCTTC. The full variable domain, its missing parts supplied by reference TRBV5-1 and TRBJ2-1, is KAGVTQTPRYLIKTRGQQVTLSCSPISGHRSVSWYQQTPGQGLQFLFEYFSETQRNKGNFPGRFSGRQFSNSRSEMNVSTLELGDSALYLCASSSRTPYLYNEQFFGPGTRLTVL.

This clonotype occurred many times. The V and J genes are TRBV7-8 and TRBJ1-5; 9 nucleotides match TRBD1. This CDR3 has 16 amino acids. V shed 2 bases, J shed 2 bases, and the junction held 4 bases outside the gene matches. Looked up from germline, CDR1 is SGHVS and CDR2 is FQNEAQ. Here the CDR3 DNA reads TGTGCCAGCAGCTTACGACAGGGGGTTCGCAATCAGCCCCAGCATTTT. It yields the protein CASSLRQGVRNQPQHF. The full variable domain, its missing parts supplied by reference TRBV7-8 and TRBJ1-5, is GAGVSQSPRYKVAKRGQDVALRCDPISGHVSLFWYQQALGQGPEFLTYFQNEAQLDKSGLPSDRFFAERPEGSVSTLKIQRTQQEDSAVYLCASSLRQGVRNQPQHFGDGTRLSIL.

V is TRBV9 and J is TRBJ1-2; D might be TRBD1 (5 bases). With 5 bases removed from V and 2 bases from J, the gap between germline ends came to 13 bases. Germline V CDR1 and CDR2: SGDLS, YYNGEE. The CDR3 is made up of 14 amino acids. The CDR3 nucleotides read TGTGCCAGCAGGGCAAAGCGGGGGAACTATGGCTACACCTTC. Its protein is CASRAKRGNYGYTF.

The chain uses TRBV6-5 and TRBJ1-5; TRBD1 might be the D (5 bases). Trimming removed 5 bases from V and 5 bases from J, with 13 bases in between. Germline loops: CDR1 MNHEY, CDR2 SVGAGI. CDR3 length: 14 amino acids. The CDR3 DNA sequence: TGTGCCAGCAGTCAGGGAAGTGCGGATCAGCCCCAGCATTTT. Amino acid sequence: CASSQGSADQPQHF.

This clonotype was counted a few times. The chain is built from TRBV7-2 and TRBJ1-2; D ambiguous. CDR1 and CDR2 (germline): SGHTA, FQGNSA. V was clipped by 2 bases and J by 6 bases, with 10 bases between them. The CDR3 is made up of 13 amino acids. The CDR3 here is CASSLKAGDGYTF. DNA for the CDR3: TGTGCCAGCAGCTTAAAGGCAGGTGATGGCTACACCTTC.

Concerning this clonotype: Just one base apart from a much larger clone, this may be a read error. This sequence joins TRBV12-3 or TRBV12-4 and TRBJ1-4; D is unclear. This CDR3 is 14 amino acids long. In DNA form, the CDR3 reads TGTGCCTGCAGCCCCGACAAGTCTAATGAAAAACTGTTTTTT. Amino acids: CACSPDKSNEKLFF.

Within the sample, this clonotype is medium-sized (0.01 to 0.1%). This chain uses TRBV7-2 with TRBJ1-1; the match to TRBD1 covers 9 bases. J lost 4 bases, V lost 2 bases, and 2 bases had no gene match. The germline V gene has CDR1 SGHTA and CDR2 FQGNSA. This CDR3 has 14 amino acids. CDR3 sequence: CASSLKQGATEAFF. In nucleotides, the CDR3 is TGTGCCAGCAGCTTAAAACAGGGGGCCACTGAAGCTTTCTTT.

The V and J genes are TRBV29-1 and TRBJ2-1; 7 positions match TRBD1. The CDR3 loop spans 12 amino acids. Germline trimming cut 7 bases from V and 6 bases from J; bases unmatched to any gene: 6. Germline lookup yields CDR1 SQVTM and CDR2 ANQGSEA. The chain's CDR3 is CSARQGSNEQFF. The CDR3 DNA reads TGCAGCGCCAGACAGGGAAGCAATGAGCAGTTCTTC.

This sequence joins TRBV6-2 or TRBV6-3 and TRBJ2-2; D is uncertain. The V and J ends lost 7 bases and 2 bases respectively, with 8 bases between them. Germline V gives CDR1 MNHEY, CDR2 SVGEGT. This CDR3 region has 13 residues. Written as DNA, the CDR3 is TGTGCCAGCACTCATCACAACACCGGGGAGCTGTTTTTT. This codes for CASTHHNTGELFF.

This clonotype occurred many times. The gene calls are TRBV11-2 and TRBJ1-1; TRBD1 matches 8 bases. V shed 4 bases, J shed 5 bases, and the junction held 6 bases outside the gene matches. Germline-derived CDR1 and CDR2 are SGHAT and FQNNGV. CDR3 size: 14 residues. The CDR3 here is CASSSGGAVTEAFF. DNA for the CDR3: TGTGCCAGCAGCTCAGGGGGCGCGGTTACTGAAGCTTTCTTT.

The table lists this clonotype with a count of one. The rearrangement links TRBV4-1 to TRBJ1-2, with 8 bases lining up with TRBD1. Germline V gene data show CDR1 as MGHRA and CDR2 as YSYEKL. This CDR3 is 13 amino acids long. J gave up 3 bases and V 7 bases, and 4 bases lay outside the gene matches. CDR3 coding DNA: TGCGCCAGCAAGAAGACAGGGGACTATGGCTACACCTTC. Protein sequence: CASKKTGDYGYTF.

In regard to this clonotype: Mismatch with germline at one junction end may stem from a read error. The V call is TRBV20-1, the J call TRBJ2-3; 14 positions agree with TRBD2. The CDR3 covers 17 residues. Germline V gene data show CDR1 as DFQATT and CDR2 as SNEGSKA (reference sequence). CDR3 protein: CSPRGTSGGSGTDTQYF. CDR3 DNA: TGCAGTCCTAGGGGGACTAGCGGGGGAAGCGGCACAGATACGCAGTATTTT.

The chain links TRBV7-6 to TRBJ2-7; D is ambiguous. The CDR3 loop spans 14 amino acids. Germline V gene sequence: CDR1 SGHVS, CDR2 FNYEAQ. The germline V and J ends were trimmed by 0 bases and 2 bases, with 8 bases remaining between them. The CDR3 loop is CASSLAHGAYEQYF. In nucleotides, the CDR3 is TGTGCCAGCAGCTTAGCGCATGGTGCCTACGAGCAGTACTTC.

The CDR3 nucleotides read TGCAGTGCTAGTACGGGAAGGCCAGCGGACACTGAAGCTTTCTTT. Its protein is CSASTGRPADTEAFF. V gene TRBV20-1 combines with J gene TRBJ1-1; D not resolved. The germline V and J ends were trimmed by 3 bases and 3 bases, with 17 bases remaining between them. Per the germline V gene, CDR1 is DFQATT and CDR2 is SNEGSKA (reference sequence). CDR3 length: 15 residues.

CDR3 amino acids: CASSVERGRGTEAFF. The CDR3 DNA follows: TGTGCCAGCAGTGTAGAGAGGGGGCGCGGGACTGAAGCTTTCTTT. The rearrangement joins TRBV12-3 or TRBV12-4 to TRBJ1-1; 7 bases align to TRBD1. V lost 5 bases and J lost 5; bases outside the gene matches: 11. CDR3 size: 15 residues.